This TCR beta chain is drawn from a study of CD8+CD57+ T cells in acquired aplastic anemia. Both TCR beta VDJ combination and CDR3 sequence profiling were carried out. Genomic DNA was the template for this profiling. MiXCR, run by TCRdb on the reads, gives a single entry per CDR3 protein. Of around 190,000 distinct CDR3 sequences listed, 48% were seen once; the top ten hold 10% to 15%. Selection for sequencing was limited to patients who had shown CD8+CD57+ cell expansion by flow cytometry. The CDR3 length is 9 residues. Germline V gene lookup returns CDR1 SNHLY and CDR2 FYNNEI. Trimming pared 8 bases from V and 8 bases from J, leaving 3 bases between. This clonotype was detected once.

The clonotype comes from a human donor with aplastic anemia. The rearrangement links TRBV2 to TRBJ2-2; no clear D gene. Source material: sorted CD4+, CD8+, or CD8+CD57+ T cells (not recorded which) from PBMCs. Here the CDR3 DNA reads TGTGCCAGCGCAGGGGAGCTGTTTTTT. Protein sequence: CASAGELFF.